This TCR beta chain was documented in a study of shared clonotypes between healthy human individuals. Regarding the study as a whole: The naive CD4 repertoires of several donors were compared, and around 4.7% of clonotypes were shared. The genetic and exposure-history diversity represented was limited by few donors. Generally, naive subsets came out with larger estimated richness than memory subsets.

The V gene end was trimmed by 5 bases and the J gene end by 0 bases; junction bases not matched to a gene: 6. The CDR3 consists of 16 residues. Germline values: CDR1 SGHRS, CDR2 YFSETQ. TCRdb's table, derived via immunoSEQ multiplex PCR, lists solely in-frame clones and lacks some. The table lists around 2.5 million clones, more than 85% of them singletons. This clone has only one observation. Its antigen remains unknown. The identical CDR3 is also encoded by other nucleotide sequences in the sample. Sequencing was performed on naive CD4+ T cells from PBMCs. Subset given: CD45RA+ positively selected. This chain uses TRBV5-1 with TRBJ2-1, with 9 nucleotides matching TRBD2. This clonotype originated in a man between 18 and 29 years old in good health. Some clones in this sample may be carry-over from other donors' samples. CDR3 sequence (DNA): TGCGCCAGCAGTTTCCTAGCGGGAAGCTCCTACAATGAGCAGTTCTTC. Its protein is CASSFLAGSSYNEQFF.